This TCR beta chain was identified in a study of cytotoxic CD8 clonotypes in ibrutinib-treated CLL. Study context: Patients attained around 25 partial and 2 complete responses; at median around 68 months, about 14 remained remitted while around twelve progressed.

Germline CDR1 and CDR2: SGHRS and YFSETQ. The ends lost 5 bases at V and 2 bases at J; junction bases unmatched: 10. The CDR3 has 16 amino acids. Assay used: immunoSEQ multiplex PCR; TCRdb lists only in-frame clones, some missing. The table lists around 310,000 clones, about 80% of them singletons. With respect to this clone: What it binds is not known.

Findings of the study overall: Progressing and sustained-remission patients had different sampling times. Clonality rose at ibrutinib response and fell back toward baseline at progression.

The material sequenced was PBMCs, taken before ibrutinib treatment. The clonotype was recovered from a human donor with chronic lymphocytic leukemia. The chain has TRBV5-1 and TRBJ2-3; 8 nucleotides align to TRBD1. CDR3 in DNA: TGCGCCAGCAGACGTCGACAGGGGACTTACACAGATACGCAGTATTTT. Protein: CASRRRQGTYTDTQYF.